This TCR beta chain was obtained from a study of cytomegalovirus exposure and HLA in healthy donors. 60 Vbeta and 13 Jbeta primers were used in PCR. Data came from immunoSEQ multiplex PCR; TCRdb stores just in-frame clones and leaves some out. The sample comprises 150,000 to 200,000 clones, around three quarters of which are singletons, and under 2.5% rests with the top ten. V was trimmed by 0 bases and J by 6 bases, leaving 11 bases between them. Germline CDR1 reads SGHAT; CDR2 reads FQNNGV. CDR3 length equals 14 residues. The sequenced sample consisted of PBMCs. This chain connects TRBV11-2 to TRBJ1-2; no definite D call. The clonotype was recovered from a young woman in good health and CMV-seropositive. The CDR3 coding sequence is TGTGCCAGCAGCTTAGACGGAGGGAGGGATGGCTACACCTTC. Translating gives CASSLDGGRDGYTF.